The clone carrying this T cell receptor (beta chain) was counted a few times. The sample belongs to a study of spatial heterogeneity in lung cancer. Study background: Consistently, beta-chain sequences turned up in larger numbers than alpha-chain sequences did.

This CDR3 has 16 residues. Germline-derived CDR1 and CDR2 are KGHSH and LQKENI. V lost 1 base and J lost 4, with 15 bases in between. Time point in this sample: blood at routine non-recurrence follow-up after resection. TCR cDNA molecules each had a unique molecular identifier. TCRdb used MiXCR to reprocess the 5' RACE reads, holding one entry per CDR3 protein. Of 110,000 or so distinct CDR3 sequences in the sample, 11% were seen once. The receptor comes from a female donor with early-stage non-small cell lung cancer. Sequenced material: PBMCs, taken at follow-up. The rearrangement uses TRBV18 and TRBJ2-3, with D unclear. The CDR3 DNA is TGTGCCAGCTCACCACGACCGCCAGTGACGGCAGATACGCAGTATTTT. Protein sequence: CASSPRPPVTADTQYF.